This record covers a single TCR beta chain. This entry belongs to a study of OX40 agonist ivuxolimab in advanced cancers. Study-wide background: The mean age was approximately 60 years, ranging from roughly 23 to 79, with around four fifths of participants male. Partial responses were achieved by three patients: one hepatocellular carcinoma, two cutaneous melanoma.

Profiled with immunoSEQ multiplex PCR; TCRdb holds only in-frame clones, not every one. This table holds just over 45,000 clones, 90% to 95% found once. The source of this sequence is an adult with an advanced solid tumor such as melanoma, head and neck, liver or kidney cancer. Sequencing used CD4+ or CD8+ T cells sorted from blood, obtained in a trial of the OX40 agonist ivuxolimab.

In nucleotides, the CDR3 is TGTGCCAGCGGGGGTAGCGGTTCCTACAATGAGCAGTTCTTC. It specifies CASGGSGSYNEQFF. V is TRBV9 and J is TRBJ2-1, with D perhaps TRBD2 (6 bases). The germline gives CDR1 SGDLS, CDR2 YYNGEE. Trimming took 7 bases from V and 1 from J, leaving 12 bases between them. This CDR3 contains 14 residues.